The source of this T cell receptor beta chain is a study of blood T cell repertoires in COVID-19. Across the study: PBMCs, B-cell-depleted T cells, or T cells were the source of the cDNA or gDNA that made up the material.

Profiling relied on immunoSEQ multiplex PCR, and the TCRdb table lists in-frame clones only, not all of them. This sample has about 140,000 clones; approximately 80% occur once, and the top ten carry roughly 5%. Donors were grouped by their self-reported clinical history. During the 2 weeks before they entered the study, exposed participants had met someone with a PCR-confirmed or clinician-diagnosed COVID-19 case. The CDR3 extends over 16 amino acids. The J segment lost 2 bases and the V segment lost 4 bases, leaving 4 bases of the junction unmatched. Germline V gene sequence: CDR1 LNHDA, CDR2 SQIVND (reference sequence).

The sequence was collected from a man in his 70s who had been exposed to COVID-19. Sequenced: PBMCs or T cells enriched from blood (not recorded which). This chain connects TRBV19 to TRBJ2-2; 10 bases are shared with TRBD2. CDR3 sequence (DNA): TGTGCCAGTAGTAGAGAGCGGGAGGGTAACACCGGGGAGCTGTTTTTT. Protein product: CASSREREGNTGELFF.